This entry lists 12 T cell receptor beta chains sequenced from one sample in a study of CXCR3-negative and CXCR3-positive naive CD8 T cells. Through 5' RACE with UMI labels, the TRB cDNA libraries were prepared. TCRdb derives one entry per CDR3 protein from the 5' RACE reads, leaving out DNA. Its table records 150,000 to 160,000 distinct CDR3 sequences. Antigen specificity for these receptors is unknown. Study-wide results and limits: Naive cells that were CXCR3-positive had more hydrophobic TRB CDR3s (compared with CXCR3-negative naive cells).

The sample comprised naive CXCR3+ CD8+ T cells from blood. The subset denotes: CD45RO-CCR7+CD27+CD95- naive CD8+ T cells expressing CXCR3 (TNR3+). These receptors were obtained from a human donor in good health. Some clones in this sample may be carry-over from other donors' samples.

This rearrangement joins TRBV5-1 to TRBJ1-1; with no DNA, the TCRdb D assignment of TRBD1 cannot be verified. Germline CDR1 SGHRS, CDR2 YFSETQ. The CDR3 length is 17 residues. CDR3 loop: CASSSSQAYTGGTEAFF.

The genes are TRBV13 and TRBJ1-2; TCRdb gives TRBD1 as the D gene, but with no DNA this cannot be confirmed. The CDR3 runs 14 residues. CDR1 is PRHDT, CDR2 FYEKMQ, per germline (reference sequence). The CDR3 region is CASSLLGQNYGYTF.

The chain has TRBV11-2 and TRBJ1-4; without DNA, the TCRdb call of TRBD1 cannot be checked. This CDR3 is built from 14 residues. From germline, CDR1 is SGHAT and CDR2 FQNNGV. The CDR3 reads CASSLTGSNEKLFF.

This sequence joins TRBV19 and TRBJ2-1; the TCRdb call, TRBD2, lacks DNA for checking. The CDR3 is made up of 15 amino acids. Per the germline V gene, CDR1 is LNHDA and CDR2 is SQIVND (reference sequence). This CDR3 reads CASSILAGTYNEQFF.

The chain uses TRBV5-1 and TRBJ2-1; the TCRdb call, TRBD1, lacks DNA for checking. The CDR3 has 16 amino acids. Germline loops: CDR1 SGHRS, CDR2 YFSETQ. This CDR3 is CASSVGYGTANNEQFF.

V and J are TRBV28 and TRBJ2-1; TCRdb selects TRBD2, and the lack of DNA leaves this call unchecked. Per germline, CDR1 MDHEN and CDR2 SYDVKM. The CDR3 loop spans 14 amino acids. The CDR3 is CASRSLAENNEQFF.

This chain links TRBV6-5 with TRBJ1-2. Germline V gives CDR1 MNHEY, CDR2 SVGAGI. The length of the CDR3 is 13 residues. The CDR3 protein is CASRNQGSSGYTF.

V and J are TRBV28 and TRBJ2-7. The CDR3 is 14 residues long. Germline V gene lookup returns CDR1 MDHEN and CDR2 SYDVKM. CDR3 loop: CASSSHLKTYEQYF.

J is TRBJ2-3 and V is TRBV2. The CDR3 spans 14 residues. The V gene's germline CDR1 is SNHLY and CDR2 FYNNEI. The CDR3 is CASTTMGYTDTQYF.

The V and J genes are TRBV9 and TRBJ2-5; TCRdb's assignment of TRBD1 cannot be checked, as there is no DNA. Germline CDR1 SGDLS, CDR2 YYNGEE. This CDR3 comprises 15 residues. This CDR3 reads CASSRPAGFQETQYF.

V usage is TRBV3-1 and J usage is TRBJ2-7. This CDR3 is built from 13 residues. The germline V gene encodes CDR1 LGHDT and CDR2 YNNKEL (reference sequence). This CDR3 reads CASSLGFSSEQYF.

V is TRBV28 and J is TRBJ2-3; the TCRdb D gene call, TRBD2, has no DNA to confirm it. Germline lookup yields CDR1 MDHEN and CDR2 SYDVKM. The CDR3 runs 16 residues. CDR3 protein: CASSLLLRDGTDTQYF.